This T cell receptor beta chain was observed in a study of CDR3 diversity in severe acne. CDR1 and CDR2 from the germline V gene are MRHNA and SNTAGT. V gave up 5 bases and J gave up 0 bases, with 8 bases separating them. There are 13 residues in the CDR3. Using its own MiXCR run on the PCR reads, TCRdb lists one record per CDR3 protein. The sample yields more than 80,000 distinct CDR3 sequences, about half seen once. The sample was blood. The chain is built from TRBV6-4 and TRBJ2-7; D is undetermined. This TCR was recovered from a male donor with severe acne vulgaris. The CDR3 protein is CASSYVHSYEQYF. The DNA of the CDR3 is TGTGCCAGCAGTTACGTCCACTCCTACGAGCAGTACTTC.